The next 29 T cell receptor beta chains were all read from a single sample in a study of T cells after yellow fever vaccination. TCRdb redid the calling of the 5' RACE reads with MiXCR, one entry per CDR3 protein. In the table there are approximately 93,000 distinct CDR3 sequences, approximately 6.3% of which are singletons. Sequencing was performed on CD8+ T cells sorted from PBMCs, taken 10 days after the yellow fever booster vaccination. The receptors here all came from a man aged 18-30 years who received the YFV17D yellow fever vaccine.

The rearrangement joins TRBV7-6 to TRBJ2-5; D remains unclear. Germline loops: CDR1 SGHVS, CDR2 FNYEAQ. The germline V and J ends were trimmed by 4 bases and 5 bases, with 17 bases remaining between them. The CDR3 runs to 15 residues. The CDR3 region is CASSSPPRRSETQYF. In nucleotides, the CDR3 is TGTGCCAGCAGCTCACCGCCACGGAGATCCGAGACCCAGTACTTC.

This clonotype was picked up many times. The chain has TRBV25-1 and TRBJ2-3; weak D call: TRBD2 (7 bases). Germline CDR1 and CDR2: MGHDK and SYGVNS. The CDR3 spans 15 residues. The ends were cut back, 3 bases at V and 2 bases at J, with 12 bases in the middle. As DNA, the CDR3 is TGTGCCAGCAGTGACGGGGGGCAGGTCACAGATACGCAGTATTTT. It translates to CASSDGGQVTDTQYF.

This chain joins TRBV7-3 and TRBJ1-1; possibly TRBD1 for D (6 bases). Looked up from germline, CDR1 is SGHTA and CDR2 is FQGTGA. Trimming took off 8 bases at V and 3 bases at J, with 10 bases between the two ends. CDR3 length: 12 residues. Written as DNA, the CDR3 is TGTGCCAGCGGGGGGGCCTACACTGAAGCTTTCTTT. This translates into CASGGAYTEAFF.

The rearrangement uses TRBV12-3 or TRBV12-4 and TRBJ2-3; 11 nucleotides agree with TRBD2. The CDR3 covers 15 residues. The V and J ends lost 4 bases and 2 bases, in that order; junction bases with no gene match: 2. CDR3 nucleotide sequence: TGTGCCAGCAGTTGGACTAGCGGGCACACAGATACGCAGTATTTT. Amino acid sequence: CASSWTSGHTDTQYF.

The chain has TRBV5-8 and TRBJ1-1; D is unclear. CDR1 is SGHTS and CDR2 is YDEGEE in the germline V gene. V was trimmed by 4 bases and J by 3 bases, leaving 10 bases between them. The CDR3 is 13 residues long. The CDR3, as DNA: TGTGCCAGCAGCGCCGTCGGTGACACTGAAGCTTTCTTT. Residues: CASSAVGDTEAFF.

This clonotype was observed a handful of times. CDR3 sequence (DNA): TGCGCCAGCAGTCAACTCTTCCAAGCAGGGAATCAGCCCCAGCATTTT. It yields the protein CASSQLFQAGNQPQHF. The chain joins TRBV23-1 to TRBJ1-5; possible D gene TRBD1, 5 bases. TRBV23-1 is filed as an ORF, its function uncertain. Trimming shortened V by 2 bases and J by 4 bases, and 15 bases separated the two germline ends. The CDR3 is 16 residues long.

This clonotype has only a few counts. V gene TRBV5-1 combines with J gene TRBJ2-1; 10 nucleotides align to TRBD2. After removal of 4 bases from V and 2 bases from J, the junction contained 3 bases not matched to a gene. From germline, CDR1 is SGHRS and CDR2 YFSETQ. The CDR3 sequence is 15 residues long. The CDR3 loop is CASSTTSGAYNEQFF. Here the CDR3 DNA reads TGCGCCAGCAGCACTACTAGCGGGGCCTACAATGAGCAGTTCTTC.

This clonotype was counted between two and nine times. The gene calls are TRBV7-2 and TRBJ2-2; unclear D gene. V lost 4 bases and J lost 4, with 10 bases in between. The V gene's germline CDR1 is SGHTA and CDR2 FQGNSA. The CDR3 is made up of 14 amino acids. The CDR3 nucleotides read TGTGCCAGCAGCTCGCGGCAGATCACCGGGGAGCTGTTTTTT. Translated: CASSSRQITGELFF.

This clonotype has more than one count but fewer than ten. The chain combines TRBV25-1 with TRBJ2-1; 9 bases are a match to TRBD2. The CDR3 is 16 amino acids. Germline trimming cut 3 bases from V and 5 bases from J; bases unmatched to any gene: 8. Germline CDR1 and CDR2: MGHDK and SYGVNS. The CDR3 reads CASSDPSGGFDNEQFF. The CDR3 region has the DNA TGTGCCAGCAGTGACCCGAGCGGGGGGTTCGACAATGAGCAGTTCTTC.

There are many counts of this clonotype. The V and J genes are TRBV20-1 and TRBJ2-1, with 8 bases aligning to TRBD1. Germline V gene data show CDR1 as DFQATT and CDR2 as SNEGSKA (reference sequence). CDR3 length equals 15 residues. Germline trimming cut 0 bases from V and 2 bases from J; bases unmatched to any gene: 3. The CDR3 bases are TGCAGTGCTAGAGATCGACAGGGGCCCTACAATGAGCAGTTCTTC. As protein: CSARDRQGPYNEQFF.

Only a few counts were recorded for this clonotype. This chain uses TRBV4-3 with TRBJ2-3, with D perhaps TRBD1 or TRBD2 (5 bases each). V was trimmed by 0 bases and J by 1 base, leaving 8 bases between them. The CDR3 is made up of 15 amino acids. Germline V gene sequence: CDR1 LGHNA, CDR2 YSLEER. The chain's CDR3 is CASSQERDGTDTQYF. CDR3 sequence (DNA): TGCGCCAGCAGCCAAGAACGGGACGGCACAGATACGCAGTATTTT.

The chain employs TRBV7-6 and TRBJ2-7; 9 nucleotides align to TRBD1. The CDR3 totals 16 residues. Trimming removed 4 bases from V and 1 base from J; junction bases left unmatched: 8. In germline, CDR1 is SGHVS, CDR2 FNYEAQ. The CDR3 nucleotides read TGTGCCAGCAGCTCGGGACAGGGATTATTTTCCTACGAGCAGTACTTC. This sequence encodes CASSSGQGLFSYEQYF.

The gene calls are TRBV5-1 and TRBJ1-1; no clear D gene. V dropped 0 bases and J dropped 0 bases, with 12 bases sitting between them. Germline V gene lookup returns CDR1 SGHRS and CDR2 YFSETQ. The CDR3 runs 16 residues. This chain's CDR3 is CASSLEPGGMNTEAFF. CDR3 sequence (DNA): TGCGCCAGCAGCTTGGAGCCGGGTGGGATGAACACTGAAGCTTTCTTT.

This clonotype came up a few times. This chain joins TRBV5-4 and TRBJ2-1; D is unclear. Trimming left V 4 bases short and J 9 bases short, with 11 bases between. The CDR3 runs 12 residues. In germline, CDR1 is SGHNT, CDR2 YYREEE (reference sequence). The CDR3 sequence: CASSGSASEQFF. DNA for the CDR3: TGTGCCAGCAGCGGTTCTGCTAGTGAGCAGTTCTTC.

The chain uses TRBV5-1 and TRBJ2-3; D gene unclear. Germline CDR1 reads SGHRS; CDR2 reads YFSETQ. This CDR3 spans 15 amino acids. Trimming left V 0 bases short and J 1 base short, with 9 bases between. The CDR3 DNA follows: TGCGCCAGCAGCTTGGCCTTGGCTCGCACAGATACGCAGTATTTT. Protein sequence: CASSLALARTDTQYF.

This chain links TRBV4-1 with TRBJ1-1; D is uncertain. V lost 4 bases and J 1 base, leaving 13 bases between the germline ends. The germline gives CDR1 MGHRA, CDR2 YSYEKL. This CDR3 has 15 amino acids. CDR3 amino acids: CASSPQVPGNTEAFF. CDR3 in DNA: TGCGCCAGCAGCCCGCAAGTCCCAGGGAACACTGAAGCTTTCTTT.

The V gene is TRBV10-3, the J gene TRBJ1-5; TRBD1 is a possible D gene (5 bases). The CDR3 is 14 residues long. CDR1 ENHRY and CDR2 SYGVKD come from the germline V gene. Trimming removed 2 bases at V and 5 bases at J, with 10 bases between. CDR3 sequence reads: CAISEEGSDQPQHF. CDR3 coding DNA: TGTGCCATCAGTGAGGAGGGGTCGGATCAGCCCCAGCATTTT.

This clonotype was recorded many times. This sequence joins TRBV6-5 and TRBJ2-1, with D perhaps TRBD1 (5 bases). Trimming shortened V by 5 bases and J by 5 bases, and 10 bases separated the two germline ends. CDR1 MNHEY and CDR2 SVGAGI come from the germline V gene. The length of the CDR3 is 13 residues. The DNA of the CDR3 is TGTGCCAGCAGTACGACAGCTGACAATGAGCAGTTCTTC. Its translation: CASSTTADNEQFF.

In this sample, this clonotype turned up a few times. The chain has TRBV7-9 and TRBJ1-6; D is ambiguous. The ends were cut back, 1 base at V and 8 bases at J, with 12 bases in the middle. The CDR3 consists of 15 residues. The V gene's germline CDR1 is SEHNR and CDR2 FQNEAQ (reference sequence). The CDR3, as DNA: TGTGCCAGCAGCTTAGATCAGGAGTACGATTCACCCCTCCACTTT. It encodes CASSLDQEYDSPLHF. The variable domain in full, with the rest retrieved from reference TRBV7-9 and TRBJ1-6, is DTGVSQNPRHKITKRGQNVTFRCDPISEHNRLYWYRQTLGQGPEFLTYFQNEAQLEKSRLLSDRFSAERPKGSFSTLEIQRTEQGDSAMYLCASSLDQEYDSPLHFGNGTRLTVT.

In this sample, this clonotype turned up a few times. The V and J genes are TRBV11-2 and TRBJ2-1; 7 positions agree with TRBD1. This CDR3 comprises 15 residues. In germline, CDR1 is SGHAT, CDR2 FQNNGV. Germline trimming cut 5 bases from V and 5 bases from J; bases unmatched to any gene: 9. In DNA form, the CDR3 reads TGTGCCAGCAGCCGTGGACAGGTGGGACACAATGAGCAGTTCTTC. It translates to CASSRGQVGHNEQFF. The full variable domain, with the rest looked up from reference TRBV11-2 and TRBJ2-1, is EAGVAQSPRYKIIEKRQSVAFWCNPISGHATLYWYQQILGQGPKLLIQFQNNGVVDDSQLPKDRFSAERLKGVDSTLKIQPAKLEDSAVYLCASSRGQVGHNEQFFGPGTRLTVL.

The table lists this clonotype with many counts. V is TRBV6-5 and J is TRBJ2-7; D is undetermined. The ends were cut back, 0 bases at V and 4 bases at J, with 10 bases in the middle. In germline, CDR1 is MNHEY, CDR2 SVGAGI. The length of the CDR3 is 14 residues. In DNA form, the CDR3 reads TGTGCCAGCAGTTACTCGGCCAGCTTTTACGAGCAGTACTTC. This gives the protein CASSYSASFYEQYF.

This clonotype was seen a handful of times. The chain has TRBV7-9 and TRBJ1-5; TRBD1 aligns across 8 bases. Germline V gene lookup returns CDR1 SEHNR and CDR2 FQNEAQ (reference sequence). J gave up 7 bases and V 5 bases, and 10 bases lay outside the gene matches. The CDR3 sequence is 15 residues long. The CDR3 DNA reads TGTGCCAGCAGCCCCGCCGCAGGGGGCGAGCAGCCCCAGCATTTT. Translating it yields CASSPAAGGEQPQHF.

This clonotype occurred a few times. The rearrangement links TRBV4-1 to TRBJ1-6; D not resolved. Germline V gene lookup returns CDR1 MGHRA and CDR2 YSYEKL. CDR3 size: 15 residues. V was shortened by 5 bases and J by 0 bases, with 8 bases between the two germline ends. The CDR3, as DNA: TGCGCCAGCAGCTCACGGAACTCCTATAATTCACCCCTCCACTTT. Protein: CASSSRNSYNSPLHF.

This sequence joins TRBV2 and TRBJ2-7, with D unresolved. The germline V gene encodes CDR1 SNHLY and CDR2 FYNNEI. The CDR3 is 11 amino acids. V lost 6 bases, J lost 0 bases, and 3 bases lay in between. CDR3 in DNA: TGTGCCAGCAGGACCTCCTACGAGCAGTACTTC. It is translated as CASRTSYEQYF.

This clonotype occurred a few times. This chain joins TRBV19 and TRBJ2-5; TRBD1 matches 8 bases. The CDR3 totals 16 residues. Trimming at V came to 3 bases and at J to 3 bases, leaving 9 bases not matched to a gene. The germline gives CDR1 LNHDA, CDR2 SQIVND (reference sequence). CDR3 nucleotide sequence: TGTGCCAGTAGTATCCCCGGACAGGGTCTAGAAGAGACCCAGTACTTC. This encodes CASSIPGQGLEETQYF. Together with reference TRBV19 and TRBJ2-5, the CDR3 gives the full variable domain: DGGITQSPKYLFRKEGQNVTLSCEQNLNHDAMYWYRQDPGQGLRLIYYSQIVNDFQKGDIAEGYSVSREKKESFPLTVTSAQKNPTAFYLCASSIPGQGLEETQYFGPGTRLLVL.

This chain connects TRBV4-3 to TRBJ1-1, with D uncertain. Germline loops: CDR1 LGHNA, CDR2 YSLEER. Trimming took 1 base from V and 3 from J, leaving 9 bases between them. The CDR3 is 14 amino acids. CDR3 loop: CASSQAGSYTEAFF. CDR3 bases: TGCGCCAGCAGCCAAGCGGGCAGTTACACTGAAGCTTTCTTT.

The rearrangement uses TRBV5-1 and TRBJ1-1; D gene ambiguous. There are 12 residues in the CDR3. The ends were cut back, 4 bases at V and 4 bases at J, with 8 bases in the middle. Germline V gene sequence: CDR1 SGHRS, CDR2 YFSETQ. The CDR3 DNA sequence: TGCGCCAGCAGCGTAATGGGCACTGAAGCTTTCTTT. Protein product: CASSVMGTEAFF.

In its sample, this clonotype was seen a few times. The genes are TRBV7-9 and TRBJ2-1; 8 bases line up with TRBD2. J gave up 7 bases and V 5 bases, and 13 bases lay outside the gene matches. Germline CDR1 is SEHNR and CDR2 is FQNEAQ (reference sequence). The CDR3 covers 16 residues. CDR3 residues: CASSEELAGGPNEQFF. CDR3 bases: TGTGCCAGCAGCGAAGAACTGGCGGGGGGCCCGAATGAGCAGTTCTTC.

This clonotype was seen only a few times. The rearrangement links TRBV12-3 or TRBV12-4 to TRBJ2-7; D is perhaps TRBD1 (6 bases). CDR3 length equals 14 residues. V lost 4 bases to trimming and J lost 2 bases, with 12 bases between them. In nucleotides, the CDR3 is TGTGCCAGCAGTTCCTGGGGGCCACCCTACGAGCAGTACGTC. Translation: CASSSWGPPYEQYV.